These 20 T cell receptor beta chains originate from one sample sequenced in a study of blood T cell repertoires in COVID-19. Measured with immunoSEQ multiplex PCR; TCRdb has only the in-frame clones, and not every one. The sample yields a few hundred thousand clones, approximately 90% seen once. The source material was PBMCs or T cells enriched from blood (not recorded which). All receptors derive from a woman aged 55-70 years in a cohort exposed to, infected with or recovered from COVID-19 (not recorded which).

This clone was counted a single time. V and J are TRBV30 and TRBJ2-5; tentative D call: TRBD1 (6 bases). V was cut by 2 bases and J by 13 bases, with 23 bases left in between. The CDR3 is 14 residues long. Germline V gene lookup returns CDR1 GTSNPN and CDR2 SVGIG (reference sequence). The CDR3 region is CAWSPYQAGRGGYF. The CDR3 DNA follows: TGTGCCTGGAGTCCATACCAAGCCGGCAGGGGCGGGTACTTC.

This clone was seen a single time. The same CDR3 is also encoded by other DNA sequences in this sample. The chain combines TRBV18 with TRBJ1-1, with TRBD1 matching 7 bases. Germline CDR1 is KGHSH and CDR2 is LQKENI. This CDR3 comprises 15 residues. J lost 1 base, V lost 0 bases, and 2 bases had no gene match. CDR3 protein: CASSPPTGKNTEAFF. CDR3 coding DNA: TGTGCCAGCTCACCACCGACAGGGAAGAACACTGAAGCTTTCTTT. The variable domain in full, completed from reference TRBV18 and TRBJ1-1, reads NAGVMQNPRHLVRRRGQEARLRCSPMKGHSHVYWYRQLPEEGLKFMVYLQKENIIDESGMPKERFSAEFPKEGPSILRIQQVVRGDSAAYFCASSPPTGKNTEAFFGQGTRLTVV.

The rearrangement uses TRBV7-9 and TRBJ1-1; tentative D call: TRBD1 (5 bases). Trimming removed 5 bases from V and 5 bases from J, with 15 bases in between. The CDR3 has 14 amino acids. The germline V gene has CDR1 SEHNR and CDR2 FQNEAQ (reference sequence). CDR3: CASSEQVRRTEAFF. In nucleotides, the CDR3 is TGTGCCAGCAGCGAACAGGTGAGGCGGACTGAAGCTTTCTTT. Variable domain in full (rest from reference TRBV7-9 and TRBJ1-1): DTGVSQNPRHKITKRGQNVTFRCDPISEHNRLYWYRQTLGQGPEFLTYFQNEAQLEKSRLLSDRFSAERPKGSFSTLEIQRTEQGDSAMYLCASSEQVRRTEAFFGQGTRLTVV.

The V call is TRBV7-9, the J call TRBJ2-1; D is possibly TRBD2 (6 bases). Looked up from germline, CDR1 is SEHNR and CDR2 is FQNEAQ (reference sequence). There are 14 residues in the CDR3. Trimming left V 3 bases short and J 6 bases short, with 12 bases between. CDR3 in DNA: TGTGCCAGCAGCTTTACGGGACTGGGCAATGAGCAGTTCTTC. Translated: CASSFTGLGNEQFF.

Regarding this clone: Different DNA sequences within this sample yield the same CDR3. The chain uses TRBV9 and TRBJ1-2, with 7 bases aligning to TRBD1. Trimming cost V 2 bases and J 2 bases; bases outside gene matches: 0. CDR1 and CDR2 (germline): SGDLS, YYNGEE. The CDR3 loop spans 13 amino acids. This CDR3 reads CASSVTGNYGYTF. The CDR3 coding sequence is TGTGCCAGCAGCGTGACAGGGAACTATGGCTACACCTTC.

This clone was found once. The gene calls are TRBV7-6 and TRBJ2-2, with TRBD2 matching over 11 bases. CDR1 and CDR2 (germline): SGHVS, FNYEAQ. The CDR3 has 16 residues. Losses at the gene ends were 4 bases for V and 0 bases for J; bases not matched to a gene: 1. CDR3 coding DNA: TGTGCCAGCAGCTCGACTAGCGGGACGAACACCGGGGAGCTGTTTTTT. Amino acids: CASSSTSGTNTGELFF.

The chain employs TRBV6-2 or TRBV6-3 and TRBJ1-1, with D perhaps TRBD1 (5 bases). The CDR3 extends over 14 amino acids. Trimming left V 5 bases short and J 0 bases short, with 10 bases between. In germline, CDR1 is MNHEY, CDR2 SVGEGT. The CDR3 here is CASSAGHLNTEAFF. The CDR3 DNA is TGTGCCAGCAGTGCCGGACACTTGAACACTGAAGCTTTCTTT.

The rearrangement links TRBV5-1 to TRBJ2-7, with D possibly matching TRBD2 (5 bases). The CDR3 is made up of 13 amino acids. The germline V gene encodes CDR1 SGHRS and CDR2 YFSETQ. Trimming took off 0 bases at V and 7 bases at J, with 11 bases between the two ends. Here the CDR3 DNA reads TGCGCCAGCAGCTTGGACTGGCGGAGGGAGCAGTACTTC. It is translated as CASSLDWRREQYF.

This sequence joins TRBV4-2 and TRBJ1-5, with TRBD1 matching over 9 bases. The CDR3 length is 16 residues. J gave up 10 bases and V 0 bases, and 10 bases lay outside the gene matches. Germline CDR1 is LGHNA and CDR2 is YNFKEQ. CDR3 sequence (DNA): TGTGCCAGCAGCCAAGAACAGGGGGCTGATCTCAGTCCCCAGCATTTT. This gives the protein CASSQEQGADLSPQHF.

The chain links TRBV10-3 to TRBJ2-3; tentatively, D is TRBD1 (6 bases). The CDR3 length is 15 residues. Per germline, CDR1 ENHRY and CDR2 SYGVKD. V was shortened by 6 bases and J by 2 bases, with 15 bases between the two germline ends. The CDR3 nucleotides are TGTGCCATCAGAGAGACAGGAACCTCCACAGATACGCAGTATTTT. Amino acids: CAIRETGTSTDTQYF.

This rearrangement joins TRBV11-2 to TRBJ2-3; the match to TRBD2 covers 11 bases. The CDR3 runs 18 residues. The ends lost 4 bases at V and 0 bases at J; junction bases unmatched: 9. Germline CDR1 reads SGHAT; CDR2 reads FQNNGV. CDR3 sequence (DNA): TGTGCCAGCAGCTGGTTGGGACTAGCGGTCGCTAGCACAGATACGCAGTATTTT. Its protein product is CASSWLGLAVASTDTQYF.

The rearrangement joins TRBV24-1 to TRBJ2-1, with 7 bases matching TRBD2. This CDR3 is 13 amino acids long. With V trimmed by 8 bases and J by 4 bases, 4 bases remained unmatched. From germline, CDR1 is KGHDR and CDR2 SFDVKD. The CDR3 DNA reads as TGTGCCACCATGCCTAGCGGTTACAATGAGCAGTTCTTC. Protein: CATMPSGYNEQFF.

The V and J genes are TRBV29-1 and TRBJ2-1, with D maybe TRBD2 (5 bases). CDR1 SQVTM and CDR2 ANQGSEA come from the germline V gene. The CDR3 has 16 residues. The ends were cut back, 2 bases at V and 2 bases at J, with 16 bases in the middle. CDR3 sequence reads: CSVEKPWEITYNEQFF. In nucleotides, the CDR3 is TGCAGCGTTGAAAAGCCCTGGGAGATTACCTACAATGAGCAGTTCTTC.

The rearrangement uses TRBV10-3 and TRBJ2-1; D call uncertain. Germline CDR1 reads ENHRY; CDR2 reads SYGVKD. The CDR3 is 15 residues long. The ends were cut back, 2 bases at V and 10 bases at J, with 18 bases in the middle. CDR3 residues: CAISESQSEAAEQFF. Here the CDR3 DNA reads TGTGCCATCAGTGAGAGCCAGAGTGAAGCAGCGGAGCAGTTCTTC.

This chain joins TRBV7-9 and TRBJ2-1; 9 bases fit TRBD2. In germline, CDR1 is SEHNR, CDR2 FQNEAQ (reference sequence). Trimming at V came to 5 bases and at J to 9 bases, leaving 14 bases not matched to a gene. This CDR3 is 16 amino acids long. The CDR3 bases are TGTGCCAGCAGCCCATTAGCGGGAGTGGGGGTCAGTGAGCAGTTCTTC. Translated, it gives CASSPLAGVGVSEQFF.

Written as DNA, the CDR3 is TGTGCCAGCAGCTTAGTACCTCTTCTGGGGAGCTCCTACAATGAGCAGTTCTTC. Encoded protein: CASSLVPLLGSSYNEQFF. V is TRBV11-2 and J is TRBJ2-1, with D maybe TRBD2 (5 bases). Germline V gives CDR1 SGHAT, CDR2 FQNNGV. Trimming took 1 base from V and 0 from J, leaving 16 bases between them. This CDR3 is 18 amino acids long. The variable domain in full, with the rest retrieved from reference TRBV11-2 and TRBJ2-1, is EAGVAQSPRYKIIEKRQSVAFWCNPISGHATLYWYQQILGQGPKLLIQFQNNGVVDDSQLPKDRFSAERLKGVDSTLKIQPAKLEDSAVYLCASSLVPLLGSSYNEQFFGPGTRLTVL.

This chain connects TRBV6-2 or TRBV6-3 to TRBJ2-3; weak D call: TRBD2 (6 bases). Trimming took off 1 base at V and 2 bases at J, with 13 bases between the two ends. The germline V gene encodes CDR1 MNHEY and CDR2 SVGEGT. CDR3 length: 16 amino acids. The CDR3 DNA sequence: TGTGCCAGCAGTTACTTGGGGGGAGACCTCACAGATACGCAGTATTTT. Translating it yields CASSYLGGDLTDTQYF.

A single count supports this clone. V is TRBV15 and J is TRBJ2-2; a weak D match, TRBD1 (6 bases). The CDR3 has 14 amino acids. Trimming shortened V by 0 bases and J by 6 bases, and 8 bases separated the two germline ends. In germline, CDR1 is LNHNV, CDR2 YYDKDF (reference sequence). The chain's CDR3 is CATSREQGSGELFF. The CDR3 nucleotides read TGTGCCACCAGCAGAGAACAGGGATCCGGGGAGCTGTTTTTT.

This clone was picked up one time. The chain combines TRBV9 with TRBJ1-1, with D unresolved. The CDR3 length is 13 residues. Germline values: CDR1 SGDLS, CDR2 YYNGEE. Trimming took off 1 base at V and 4 bases at J, with 8 bases between the two ends. CDR3 loop: CASSVSLVTEAFF. The CDR3 nucleotides read TGTGCCAGCAGCGTAAGCTTAGTCACTGAAGCTTTCTTT. Filled out from reference TRBV9 and TRBJ1-1, the complete variable domain reads DSGVTQTPKHLITATGQRVTLRCSPRSGDLSVYWYQQSLDQGLQFLIQYYNGEERAKGNILERFSAQQFPDLHSELNLSSLELGDSALYFCASSVSLVTEAFFGQGTRLTVV.

The chain is built from TRBV19 and TRBJ1-2; 8 nucleotides line up with TRBD1. CDR1 LNHDA and CDR2 SQIVND come from the germline V gene (reference sequence). V was pared by 9 bases and J by 4 bases, with 19 bases of the junction left unmatched. The CDR3 length is 17 residues. CDR3 protein: CASLPWGETGGFYGYTF. The DNA of the CDR3 is TGTGCCAGCCTCCCATGGGGGGAAACAGGGGGTTTCTATGGCTACACCTTC.